Listed below are T cell receptor beta chains from one sample, sequenced in a study of T cells in Graves' hyperthyroidism and ophthalmopathy. Each CDR3 protein gets one entry after TCRdb re-called the multiplex PCR reads with MiXCR. The table records fewer than 500,000 distinct CDR3 sequences, around an eighth of them present only once. The material sequenced was blood. The source is a young man with Graves' hyperthyroidism that later progressed to Graves' ophthalmopathy. Each CDR3 is given without its conserved first and last residue. The order of the fields is clone size, V gene, D gene, J gene, CDR3 protein. A D gene is named only where the DNA matches it firmly. Size is stated for part of the rows, as once, few or many counts, or as a class when the clone is expanded.

size: many
V: TRBV6-1
D: TRBD1
J: TRBJ2-2
CDR3: ASSSQGARTGELF

size: many
V: TRBV5-1
D: TRBD1
J: TRBJ2-2
CDR3: ASSPGQGYTGELF

size: many
V: TRBV12-3/TRBV12-4
D: .
J: TRBJ1-1
CDR3: ATKQPALNTEAF

size: .
V: TRBV19
D: .
J: TRBJ1-5
CDR3: ASMVPGLGDNQPQH

size: .
V: TRBV6-5
D: .
J: TRBJ1-5
CDR3: ASSYSGFNQPQH

size: many
V: TRBV27
D: .
J: TRBJ1-1
CDR3: ASSLRGQNTEAF

size: many
V: TRBV27
D: .
J: TRBJ1-5
CDR3: ASSEEGYSNQPQH

size: many
V: TRBV11-2
D: .
J: TRBJ2-7
CDR3: ASSPSLRQGYEQY

size: .
V: TRBV4-1
D: TRBD1
J: TRBJ1-2
CDR3: ASSQGRQGAQNYGYT

size: few
V: TRBV6-2/TRBV6-3
D: .
J: TRBJ2-1
CDR3: ASSYSRQAPGTYEQF

size: many
V: TRBV2
D: TRBD1
J: TRBJ1-3
CDR3: AGSTGATGNTIY

size: many
V: TRBV2
D: .
J: TRBJ2-3
CDR3: ASKRRGESTDTQY

size: few
V: TRBV7-9
D: .
J: TRBJ1-3
CDR3: ASGGPDSGNTIY

size: many
V: TRBV20-1
D: TRBD1
J: TRBJ2-7
CDR3: SARNPTGFYEQY

size: many
V: TRBV3-1
D: TRBD1
J: TRBJ1-2
CDR3: ASSPPGQGVGYT

size: few
V: TRBV27
D: .
J: TRBJ2-6
CDR3: ASRARGGANVLT

size: many
V: TRBV27
D: .
J: TRBJ1-1
CDR3: ASSLWGRDTEAF

size: many
V: TRBV28
D: .
J: TRBJ1-5
CDR3: ASSSDWREPQH

size: many
V: TRBV5-1
D: TRBD1
J: TRBJ1-2
CDR3: ASGRSDRGNYGYT

size: many
V: TRBV12-3/TRBV12-4
D: .
J: TRBJ2-1
CDR3: ASSYPETGLNEQF

size: .
V: TRBV5-1
D: TRBD1
J: TRBJ2-1
CDR3: ASSSRTGGSSYNEQF

size: once
V: TRBV5-1
D: TRBD1
J: TRBJ2-7
CDR3: ASSDRDRGEQY

size: .
V: TRBV19
D: TRBD1
J: TRBJ1-5
CDR3: ATARQGSSNQPQH

size: many
V: TRBV28
D: .
J: TRBJ2-2
CDR3: ASSAGLSGELF

size: .
V: TRBV5-5
D: TRBD2
J: TRBJ2-1
CDR3: ASSIGTSGYNEQF

size: .
V: TRBV4-1
D: .
J: TRBJ1-1
CDR3: ASSQAPGATEAF

size: many
V: TRBV20-1
D: .
J: TRBJ2-2
CDR3: SARLSGNTGELF

size: many
V: TRBV6-1
D: TRBD1
J: TRBJ1-5
CDR3: ASSSGQGFNQPQH

size: .
V: TRBV20-1
D: TRBD1
J: TRBJ1-2
CDR3: NPWDREHGYT

size: few
V: TRBV5-6
D: TRBD1
J: TRBJ1-4
CDR3: ASSFRGRLNEKLF

size: many
V: TRBV4-1
D: .
J: TRBJ2-1
CDR3: ASSQEGVNEQF

size: few
V: TRBV6-5
D: .
J: TRBJ2-7
CDR3: ASSYWPSYEQY

size: many
V: TRBV9
D: .
J: TRBJ2-5
CDR3: ASSVDVGAVETQY

size: many
V: TRBV7-2
D: TRBD1
J: TRBJ1-2
CDR3: ASSPRPGQGFGYT

size: medium-sized
V: TRBV5-8
D: .
J: TRBJ1-1
CDR3: ASSLTLGTEAF

size: many
V: TRBV3-1
D: .
J: TRBJ1-1
CDR3: ASSQNSLSEAF

size: many
V: TRBV10-2
D: TRBD1
J: TRBJ2-7
CDR3: ASSDPGQGAFRPYEQY

size: many
V: TRBV7-2
D: .
J: TRBJ2-3
CDR3: ASSLVSGDTQY

size: many
V: TRBV5-1
D: .
J: TRBJ2-3
CDR3: ASSVLSTDTQY

size: many
V: TRBV18
D: .
J: TRBJ1-1
CDR3: ASSVLDREAF

size: few
V: TRBV5-1
D: .
J: TRBJ1-3
CDR3: ASSAQGPLSGNTIY

size: .
V: TRBV10-3
D: .
J: TRBJ1-4
CDR3: AISDVGAAEKLF

size: many
V: TRBV28
D: TRBD1
J: TRBJ1-1
CDR3: ASSLGDSMNTEAF

size: many
V: TRBV12-3/TRBV12-4
D: .
J: TRBJ2-7
CDR3: ASSLAYQATDEQY

size: few
V: TRBV5-1
D: .
J: TRBJ1-1
CDR3: ASSLGGAVAEAF

size: few
V: TRBV4-2
D: .
J: TRBJ1-5
CDR3: ASSPYLDSRINQPQH

size: few
V: TRBV5-6
D: .
J: TRBJ1-1
CDR3: ASSLFANMNTEAF

size: few
V: TRBV9
D: TRBD2
J: TRBJ2-1
CDR3: ASSVLGTRDNEQF

size: many
V: TRBV20-1
D: .
J: TRBJ1-4
CDR3: SASRQINEKLF

size: many
V: TRBV20-1
D: .
J: TRBJ2-7
CDR3: SARDSSGAEQY

size: many
V: TRBV28
D: TRBD1
J: TRBJ1-1
CDR3: ASSLSGRGWKNTEAF

size: .
V: TRBV2
D: .
J: TRBJ2-2
CDR3: ASRAVESTGELF

size: .
V: TRBV30
D: .
J: TRBJ2-5
CDR3: AWTGGGETQY